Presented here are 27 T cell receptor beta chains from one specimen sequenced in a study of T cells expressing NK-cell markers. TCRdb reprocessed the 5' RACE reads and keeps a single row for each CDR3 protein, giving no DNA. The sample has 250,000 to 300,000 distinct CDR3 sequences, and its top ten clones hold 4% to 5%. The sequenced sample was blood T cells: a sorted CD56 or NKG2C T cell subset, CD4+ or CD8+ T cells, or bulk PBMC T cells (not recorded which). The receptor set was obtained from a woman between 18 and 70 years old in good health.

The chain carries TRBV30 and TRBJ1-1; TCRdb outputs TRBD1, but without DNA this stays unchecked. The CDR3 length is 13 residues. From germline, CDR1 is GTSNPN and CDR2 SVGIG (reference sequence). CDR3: CAWAEGALWGAFF.

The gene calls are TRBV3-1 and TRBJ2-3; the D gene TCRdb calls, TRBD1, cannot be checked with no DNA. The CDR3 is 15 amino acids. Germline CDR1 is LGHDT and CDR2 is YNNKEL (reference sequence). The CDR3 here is CASSLGATAGGTQYF.

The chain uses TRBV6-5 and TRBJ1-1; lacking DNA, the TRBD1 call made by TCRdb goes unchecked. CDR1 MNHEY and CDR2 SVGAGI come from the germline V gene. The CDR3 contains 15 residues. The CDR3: CASSYRTGGNTEAFF.

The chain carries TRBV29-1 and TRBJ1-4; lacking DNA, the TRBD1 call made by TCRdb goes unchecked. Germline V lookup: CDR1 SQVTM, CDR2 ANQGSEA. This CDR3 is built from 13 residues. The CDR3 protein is CSVSGLKDEKLFF.

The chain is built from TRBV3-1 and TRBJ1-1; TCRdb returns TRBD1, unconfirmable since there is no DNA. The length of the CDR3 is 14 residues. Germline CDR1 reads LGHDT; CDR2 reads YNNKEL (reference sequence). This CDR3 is CASSQGYRDSEAFF.

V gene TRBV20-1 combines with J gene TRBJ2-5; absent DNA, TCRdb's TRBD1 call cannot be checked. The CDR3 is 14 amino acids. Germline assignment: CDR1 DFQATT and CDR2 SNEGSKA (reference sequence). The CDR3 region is CSARDRRGGETQYF.

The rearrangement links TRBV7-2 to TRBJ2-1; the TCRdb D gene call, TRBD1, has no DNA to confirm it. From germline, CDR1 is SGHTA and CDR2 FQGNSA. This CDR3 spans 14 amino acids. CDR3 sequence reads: CASSLFRGVNEQFF.

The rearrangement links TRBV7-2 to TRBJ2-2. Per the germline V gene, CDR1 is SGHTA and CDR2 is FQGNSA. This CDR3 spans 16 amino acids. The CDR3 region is CASSPRRFQNTGELFF.

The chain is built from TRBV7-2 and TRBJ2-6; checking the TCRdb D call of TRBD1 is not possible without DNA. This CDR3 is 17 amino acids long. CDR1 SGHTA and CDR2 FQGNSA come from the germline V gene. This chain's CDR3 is CASPPIPGLAGANVLTF.

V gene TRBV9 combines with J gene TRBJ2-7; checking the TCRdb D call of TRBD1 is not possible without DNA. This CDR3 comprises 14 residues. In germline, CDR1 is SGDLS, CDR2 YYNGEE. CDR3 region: CASSVGQGTYEQYF.

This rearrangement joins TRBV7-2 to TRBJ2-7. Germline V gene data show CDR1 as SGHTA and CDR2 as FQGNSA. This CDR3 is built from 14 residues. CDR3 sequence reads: CATRLGGSSYEQYF.

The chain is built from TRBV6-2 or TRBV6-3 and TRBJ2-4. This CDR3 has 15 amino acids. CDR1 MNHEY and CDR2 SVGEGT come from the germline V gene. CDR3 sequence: CASTEAGIAKNIQYF.

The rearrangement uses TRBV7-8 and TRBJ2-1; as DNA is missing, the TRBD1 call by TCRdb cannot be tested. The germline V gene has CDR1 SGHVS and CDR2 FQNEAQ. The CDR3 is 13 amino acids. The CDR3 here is CASSSPGQLEQFF.

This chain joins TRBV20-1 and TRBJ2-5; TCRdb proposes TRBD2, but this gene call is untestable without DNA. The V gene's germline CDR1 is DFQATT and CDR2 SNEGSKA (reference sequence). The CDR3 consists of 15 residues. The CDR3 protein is CSASRLAGVVETQYF.

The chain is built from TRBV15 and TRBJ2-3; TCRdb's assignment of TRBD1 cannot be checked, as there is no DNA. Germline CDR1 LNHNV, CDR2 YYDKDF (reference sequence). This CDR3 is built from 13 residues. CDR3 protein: CATSGRGPDTQYF.

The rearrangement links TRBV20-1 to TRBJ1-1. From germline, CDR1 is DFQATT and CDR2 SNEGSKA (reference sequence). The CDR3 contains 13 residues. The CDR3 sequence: CSARWAGPTEAFF.

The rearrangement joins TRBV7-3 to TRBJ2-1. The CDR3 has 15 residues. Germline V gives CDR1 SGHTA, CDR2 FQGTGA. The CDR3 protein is CASSLTRSSYNEQFF.

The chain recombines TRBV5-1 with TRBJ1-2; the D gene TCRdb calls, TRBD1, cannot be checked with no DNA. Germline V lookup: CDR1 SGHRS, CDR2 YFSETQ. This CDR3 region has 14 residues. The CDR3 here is CASSPTGASYGYTF.

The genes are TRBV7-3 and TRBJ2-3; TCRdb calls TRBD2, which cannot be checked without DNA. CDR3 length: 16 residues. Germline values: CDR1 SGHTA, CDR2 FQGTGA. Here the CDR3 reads CASSPSGGVGTDTQYF. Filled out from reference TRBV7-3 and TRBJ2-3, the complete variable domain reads GAGVSQTPSNKVTEKGKYVELRCDPISGHTALYWYRQSLGQGPEFLIYFQGTGAADDSGLPNDRFFAVRPEGSVSTLKIQRTERGDSAVYLCASSPSGGVGTDTQYFGPGTRLTVL.

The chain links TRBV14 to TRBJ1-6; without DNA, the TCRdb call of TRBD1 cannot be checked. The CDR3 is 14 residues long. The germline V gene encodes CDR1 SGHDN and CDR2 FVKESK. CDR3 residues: CASSQGAGRSPLHF.

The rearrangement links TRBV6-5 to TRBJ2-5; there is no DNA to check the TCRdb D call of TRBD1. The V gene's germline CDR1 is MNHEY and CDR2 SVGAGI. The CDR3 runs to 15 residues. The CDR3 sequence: CASSYGAWRQETQYF.

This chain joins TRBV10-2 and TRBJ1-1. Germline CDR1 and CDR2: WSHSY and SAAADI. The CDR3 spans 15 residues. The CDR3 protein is CASSGWTALNTEAFF.

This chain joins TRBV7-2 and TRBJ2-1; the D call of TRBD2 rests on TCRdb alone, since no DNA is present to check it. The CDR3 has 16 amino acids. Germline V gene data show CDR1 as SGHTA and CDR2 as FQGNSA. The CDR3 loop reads CASSLGLKRGSGEQFF.

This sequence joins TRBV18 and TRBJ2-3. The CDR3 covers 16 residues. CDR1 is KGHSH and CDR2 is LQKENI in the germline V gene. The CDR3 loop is CASSPEAGYSTDTQYF.

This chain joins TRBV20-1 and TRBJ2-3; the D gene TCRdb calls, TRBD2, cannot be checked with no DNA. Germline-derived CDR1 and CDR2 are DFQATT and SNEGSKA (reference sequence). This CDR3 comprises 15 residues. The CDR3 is CSAPKGADSADTQYF.

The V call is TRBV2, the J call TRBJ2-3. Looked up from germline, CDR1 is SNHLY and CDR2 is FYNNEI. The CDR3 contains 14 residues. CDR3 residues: CASSVRVHTDTQYF.

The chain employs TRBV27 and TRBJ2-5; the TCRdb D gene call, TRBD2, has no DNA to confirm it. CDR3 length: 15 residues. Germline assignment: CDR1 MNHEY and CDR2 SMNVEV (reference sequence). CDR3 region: CASSLNPSGRETQYF.